These 32 T cell receptor beta chains were sequenced from one sample in a study of monozygotic twins with inflammatory bowel disease. Reanalyzing the 5' RACE reads, TCRdb keeps one entry per CDR3 protein, without DNA. The table lists fewer than 200,000 distinct CDR3 sequences, with approximately 2.4% in the top ten. The specimen was blood. The origin of the receptors is a human donor with ulcerative colitis or Crohn's disease, or a healthy co-twin of an affected twin (not recorded which).

The chain employs TRBV11-3 and TRBJ2-2. Germline CDR1 and CDR2: SGHNT and YENEEA. The CDR3 is 15 residues long. The CDR3 is CASSLVGMNTGELFF. Together with reference TRBV11-3 and TRBJ2-2, the CDR3 gives the full variable domain: EAGVVQSPRYKIIEKKQPVAFWCNPISGHNTLYWYLQNLGQGPELLIRYENEEAVDDSQLPKDRFSAERLKGVDSTLKIQPAELGDSAVYLCASSLVGMNTGELFFGEGSRLTVL.

The chain couples TRBV29-1 to TRBJ1-5; with no DNA, the TCRdb D assignment of TRBD1 cannot be verified. The CDR3 covers 12 residues. CDR1 is SQVTM, CDR2 ANQGSEA, per germline. The CDR3 region is CSVLQGDGPQHF.

The chain has TRBV4-1 and TRBJ2-3; TCRdb proposes TRBD1, but this gene call is untestable without DNA. Germline CDR1 MGHRA, CDR2 YSYEKL. The CDR3 covers 13 residues. The CDR3 reads CASSQAGATTQYF.

The chain couples TRBV5-1 to TRBJ2-2; TCRdb's D call, TRBD1, is unchecked because there is no DNA. The CDR3 is made up of 16 amino acids. Germline V CDR1 and CDR2: SGHRS, YFSETQ. The CDR3: CASSSLGTRGPGELFF. The complete variable domain, with remaining parts taken from reference TRBV5-1 and TRBJ2-2, reads KAGVTQTPRYLIKTRGQQVTLSCSPISGHRSVSWYQQTPGQGLQFLFEYFSETQRNKGNFPGRFSGRQFSNSRSEMNVSTLELGDSALYLCASSSLGTRGPGELFFGEGSRLTVL.

This rearrangement joins TRBV20-1 to TRBJ1-1; TCRdb indicates TRBD1, and absent DNA this call remains unverified. Germline lookup yields CDR1 DFQATT and CDR2 SNEGSKA (reference sequence). The CDR3 sequence is 14 residues long. CDR3 region: CSAGGDRANTEAFF.

The CDR3 loop is CASSLSPLGGQPQHF. The gene calls are TRBV18 and TRBJ1-5; lacking DNA, the TRBD1 call made by TCRdb goes unchecked. The germline gives CDR1 KGHSH, CDR2 LQKENI. The CDR3 extends over 15 amino acids.

This CDR3 is CASGPTGGNEQFF. The chain joins TRBV12-5 to TRBJ2-1; TCRdb indicates TRBD1, and absent DNA this call remains unverified. Looked up from germline, CDR1 is LGHNT and CDR2 is FRNRAP. The CDR3 has 13 residues.

The rearrangement joins TRBV5-1 to TRBJ2-3; the D call from TCRdb, TRBD1, cannot be confirmed without DNA. Germline assignment: CDR1 SGHRS and CDR2 YFSETQ. The CDR3 has 14 residues. This CDR3 reads CASSPRGGTDTQYF.

The rearrangement uses TRBV20-1 and TRBJ2-2; TCRdb returns TRBD1, unconfirmable since there is no DNA. The CDR3 spans 14 residues. CDR1 and CDR2 (germline): DFQATT, SNEGSKA (reference sequence). This chain's CDR3 is CSALMTVNTGELFF.

The genes are TRBV2 and TRBJ1-1; TCRdb's D gene call, TRBD1, goes unchecked for lack of DNA. Germline V gives CDR1 SNHLY, CDR2 FYNNEI. The CDR3 runs to 13 residues. The CDR3 is CASSEALLGGAFF.

The chain carries TRBV5-4 and TRBJ2-3; the D gene TCRdb calls, TRBD2, cannot be checked with no DNA. This CDR3 spans 16 amino acids. In germline, CDR1 is SGHNT, CDR2 YYREEE (reference sequence). The CDR3 spells CASSSPFGGGADTQYF.

The chain recombines TRBV7-2 with TRBJ2-7; TCRdb designates TRBD2, a call that cannot be tested without DNA. Germline CDR1 SGHTA, CDR2 FQGNSA. The CDR3 has 18 residues. The CDR3: CASSQRLAGPTDSYEQYF. The whole variable domain, remainder taken from reference TRBV7-2 and TRBJ2-7, is GAGVSQSPSNKVTEKGKDVELRCDPISGHTALYWYRQSLGQGLEFLIYFQGNSAPDKSGLPSDRFSAERTGGSVSTLTIQRTQQEDSAVYLCASSQRLAGPTDSYEQYFGPGTRLTVT.

The CDR3 reads CSARAGLEGFEQYF. The chain has TRBV20-1 and TRBJ2-7; TCRdb's assignment of TRBD2 cannot be checked, as there is no DNA. CDR1 is DFQATT, CDR2 SNEGSKA, per germline (reference sequence). The CDR3 totals 14 residues.

The V and J genes are TRBV5-1 and TRBJ2-2; TCRdb outputs TRBD1, but without DNA this stays unchecked. Germline V gene data show CDR1 as SGHRS and CDR2 as YFSETQ. CDR3 length equals 14 residues. CDR3 loop: CASSLEGVAGELFF.

The V call is TRBV2, the J call TRBJ2-7. CDR3 length: 15 residues. Germline V gene lookup returns CDR1 SNHLY and CDR2 FYNNEI. The CDR3 region is CASSDTRILTHEQYF. The complete variable domain, with remaining parts taken from reference TRBV2 and TRBJ2-7, reads EPEVTQTPSHQVTQMGQEVILRCVPISNHLYFYWYRQILGQKVEFLVSFYNNEISEKSEIFDDQFSVERPDGSNFTLKIRSTKLEDSAMYFCASSDTRILTHEQYFGPGTRLTVT.

The J gene is TRBJ1-1, the V gene TRBV7-9. Germline V gives CDR1 SEHNR, CDR2 FQNEAQ (reference sequence). The CDR3 totals 15 residues. This CDR3 is CASSTNGPTYTEAFF.

This chain joins TRBV7-9 and TRBJ2-7. Germline CDR1 reads SEHNR; CDR2 reads FQNEAQ (reference sequence). The CDR3 consists of 11 residues. CDR3 residues: CASSFGVEQYF.

J is TRBJ2-7 and V is TRBV6-1; TCRdb proposes TRBD1, but this gene call is untestable without DNA. This CDR3 contains 15 residues. From germline, CDR1 is MNHNS and CDR2 SASEGT. The CDR3 spells CASNKRDSPSYEQYF.

This rearrangement joins TRBV5-1 to TRBJ2-7; no DNA is available, so the TRBD1 call from TCRdb remains unchecked. CDR3 length equals 15 residues. Germline values: CDR1 SGHRS, CDR2 YFSETQ. CDR3 sequence reads: CASSSRGTNPYEQYF.

V usage is TRBV20-1 and J usage is TRBJ2-7; TCRdb proposes TRBD1, but this gene call is untestable without DNA. CDR3 length: 14 residues. In germline, CDR1 is DFQATT, CDR2 SNEGSKA (reference sequence). The CDR3 is CSATRTGGSYEQYF.

This chain uses TRBV6-4 with TRBJ2-1; TCRdb's assignment of TRBD2 cannot be checked, as there is no DNA. Germline V gives CDR1 MRHNA, CDR2 SNTAGT. This CDR3 is built from 15 residues. This CDR3 reads CASSAGPGTSDEQFF.

The chain carries TRBV2 and TRBJ1-5; without DNA, the TCRdb call of TRBD1 cannot be checked. Germline V gene lookup returns CDR1 SNHLY and CDR2 FYNNEI. The CDR3 has 13 amino acids. The CDR3 region is CASSVTGGQPQHF.

The gene calls are TRBV12-3 or TRBV12-4 and TRBJ2-1; TCRdb reports TRBD2, a call that lacks DNA to check it against. This CDR3 has 14 amino acids. CDR3 sequence reads: CASSWDYSYNEQFF.

The chain links TRBV20-1 to TRBJ1-2; lacking DNA, the TRBD1 call made by TCRdb goes unchecked. The germline gives CDR1 DFQATT, CDR2 SNEGSKA (reference sequence). This CDR3 spans 15 amino acids. The CDR3 loop reads CSAPPGGGKWNGYTF.

The gene calls are TRBV12-3 or TRBV12-4 and TRBJ2-3; the D call of TRBD2 rests on TCRdb alone, since no DNA is present to check it. The CDR3 consists of 19 residues. This CDR3 is CASSLGLAGDPGGTDTQYF.

The chain has TRBV15 and TRBJ2-3; TCRdb indicates TRBD1, and absent DNA this call remains unverified. Germline V lookup: CDR1 LNHNV, CDR2 YYDKDF (reference sequence). The CDR3 has 16 residues. This chain's CDR3 is CATSRGDRGHTDTQYF. Full variable domain (outside the CDR3, taken from reference TRBV15 and TRBJ2-3): DAMVIQNPRYQVTQFGKPVTLSCSQTLNHNVMYWYQQKSSQAPKLLFHYYDKDFNNEADTPDNFQSRRPNTSFCFLDIRSPGLGDTAMYLCATSRGDRGHTDTQYFGPGTRLTVL.

This chain uses TRBV4-2 with TRBJ1-3. The V gene's germline CDR1 is LGHNA and CDR2 YNFKEQ. The CDR3 covers 13 residues. The CDR3: CASSRDRGNTIYF.

The chain links TRBV27 to TRBJ1-4; TCRdb's assignment of TRBD1 cannot be checked, as there is no DNA. The CDR3 spans 15 residues. Germline V gene lookup returns CDR1 MNHEY and CDR2 SMNVEV (reference sequence). This chain's CDR3 is CASSPQGTTNEKLFF.

The V gene is TRBV27, the J gene TRBJ1-2. From germline, CDR1 is MNHEY and CDR2 SMNVEV (reference sequence). The CDR3 loop spans 12 amino acids. The CDR3 reads CASSPNRLEVTF.

J is TRBJ1-2 and V is TRBV6-1. The germline gives CDR1 MNHNS, CDR2 SASEGT. The CDR3 extends over 15 amino acids. CDR3 sequence: CASSEYGRFHYGYTF.

This chain joins TRBV28 and TRBJ2-5; no DNA is available, so the TRBD1 call from TCRdb remains unchecked. Germline assignment: CDR1 MDHEN and CDR2 SYDVKM. The CDR3 runs 14 residues. The CDR3 spells CASSLPDSLQTQYF.

The chain carries TRBV12-3 or TRBV12-4 and TRBJ2-7; absent DNA, TCRdb's TRBD1 call cannot be checked. This CDR3 spans 15 amino acids. The CDR3 protein is CASSSGNRVSYEQYF.